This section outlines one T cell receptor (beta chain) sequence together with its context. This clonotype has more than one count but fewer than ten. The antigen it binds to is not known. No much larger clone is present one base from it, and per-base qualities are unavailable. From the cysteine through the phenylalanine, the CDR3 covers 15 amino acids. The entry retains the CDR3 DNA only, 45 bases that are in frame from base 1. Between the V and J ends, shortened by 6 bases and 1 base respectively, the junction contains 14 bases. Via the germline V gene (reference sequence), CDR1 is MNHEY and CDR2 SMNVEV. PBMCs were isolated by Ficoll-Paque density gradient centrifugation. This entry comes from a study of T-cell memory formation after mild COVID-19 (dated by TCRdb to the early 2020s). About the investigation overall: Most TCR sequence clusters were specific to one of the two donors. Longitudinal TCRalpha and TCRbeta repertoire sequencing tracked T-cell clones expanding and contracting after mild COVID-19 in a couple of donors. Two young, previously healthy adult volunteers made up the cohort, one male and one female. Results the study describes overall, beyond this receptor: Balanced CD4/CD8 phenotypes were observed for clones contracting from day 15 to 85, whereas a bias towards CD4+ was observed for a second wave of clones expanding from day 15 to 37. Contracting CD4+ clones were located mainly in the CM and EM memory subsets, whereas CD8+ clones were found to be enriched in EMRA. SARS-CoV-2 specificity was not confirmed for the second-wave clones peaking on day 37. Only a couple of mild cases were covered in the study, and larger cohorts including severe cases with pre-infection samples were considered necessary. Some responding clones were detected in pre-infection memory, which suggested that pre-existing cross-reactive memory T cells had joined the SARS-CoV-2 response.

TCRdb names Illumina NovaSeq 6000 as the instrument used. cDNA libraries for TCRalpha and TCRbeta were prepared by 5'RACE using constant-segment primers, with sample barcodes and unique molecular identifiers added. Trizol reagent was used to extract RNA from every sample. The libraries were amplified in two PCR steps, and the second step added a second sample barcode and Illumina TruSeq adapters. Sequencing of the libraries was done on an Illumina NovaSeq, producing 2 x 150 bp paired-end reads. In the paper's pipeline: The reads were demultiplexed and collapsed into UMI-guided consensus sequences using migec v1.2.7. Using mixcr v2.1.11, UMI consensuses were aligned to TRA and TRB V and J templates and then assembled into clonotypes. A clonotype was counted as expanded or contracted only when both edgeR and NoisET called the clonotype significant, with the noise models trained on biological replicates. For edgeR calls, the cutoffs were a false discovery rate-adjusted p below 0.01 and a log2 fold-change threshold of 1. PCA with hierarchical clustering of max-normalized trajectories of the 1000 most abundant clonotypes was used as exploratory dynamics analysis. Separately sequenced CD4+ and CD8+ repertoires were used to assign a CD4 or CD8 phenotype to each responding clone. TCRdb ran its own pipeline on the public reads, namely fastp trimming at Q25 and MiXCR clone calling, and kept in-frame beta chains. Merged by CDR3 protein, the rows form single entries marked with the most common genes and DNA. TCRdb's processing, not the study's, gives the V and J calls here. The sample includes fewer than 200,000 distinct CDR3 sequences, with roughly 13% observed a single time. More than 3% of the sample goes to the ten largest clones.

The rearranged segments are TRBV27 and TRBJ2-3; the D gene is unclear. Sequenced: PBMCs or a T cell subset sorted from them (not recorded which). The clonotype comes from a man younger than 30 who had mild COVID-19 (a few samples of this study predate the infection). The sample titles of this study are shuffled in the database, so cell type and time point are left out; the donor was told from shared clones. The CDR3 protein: CASSPPSVGTDTQYF. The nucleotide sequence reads TGTGCCAGCAGCCCCCCCAGCGTGGGCACAGATACGCAGTATTTT.